The rows below give T cell receptor beta chains drawn from one sample of a study of blood T cell repertoires in COVID-19. The assay was immunoSEQ multiplex PCR, and TCRdb's table has in-frame clones only and misses some. This sample has tens of thousands of clones; 86% occur once, and the top ten carry 4.5% to 6%. Sequencing input: peripheral blood. The receptors were sampled from a man aged 50-59 years with active or convalescent COVID-19. CDR3s include the opening cysteine and the closing phenylalanine or tryptophan. Each record gives: clone size, D gene, V gene, J gene, CDR3 DNA, CDR3 protein. The D gene is left open where the match is weak. Expanded clones are given a class, and other clones once, few, many or no size at all.

-,TRBD1,TRBV7-2,TRBJ1-2,TGTGCCAGCAGCTGGGGACAGGGGTCAGCTAACTATGGCTACACCTTC,CASSWGQGSANYGYTF
-,-,TRBV18,TRBJ1-5,TGTGCCAGCTCACCAAAAGTCGAGGGACCCCAGCATTTT,CASSPKVEGPQHF
once,-,TRBV28,TRBJ2-6,TGTGCCAGCAGCCCTATGGGCCCGGGAGGGGCCAACGTCCTGACTTTC,CASSPMGPGGANVLTF
-,TRBD1,TRBV2,TRBJ2-1,TGTGCCAGCAGTACCTCCGGACAGGGGCGATACTACAATGAGCAGTTCTTC,CASSTSGQGRYYNEQFF
-,TRBD2,TRBV5-4,TRBJ2-7,TGTGCCAGCAGCTTAGCGGGGGTCTCCTACGAGCAGTACTTC,CASSLAGVSYEQYF
-,TRBD2,TRBV27,TRBJ2-2,TGTGCCAGCAGCCCTGGACTAGCGGGCACCGGGGAGCTGTTTTTT,CASSPGLAGTGELFF
-,-,TRBV6-4,TRBJ1-4,TGTGCCAGCAGTGGCTCAACCGGGGTCGGAGGGGCAACTAATGAAAAACTGTTTTTT,CASSGSTGVGGATNEKLFF
-,-,TRBV19,TRBJ2-7,TGTGCCAGTAGTGGAAGGGGACTCTTGTACGAGCAGTACTTC,CASSGRGLLYEQYF
-,TRBD1,TRBV11-2,TRBJ1-1,TGTGCCAGCAGCTTAGTAGCAGGGGGCGGCACTGAAGCTTTCTTT,CASSLVAGGGTEAFF
-,-,TRBV19,TRBJ2-5,TGTGCCAGTAAGGGGGACGCCGGGGAGACCCAGTACTTC,CASKGDAGETQYF
-,-,TRBV19,TRBJ2-3,TGTGCCAGCAAGGGGACACCCTACACAGATACGCAGTATTTT,CASKGTPYTDTQYF
-,TRBD2,TRBV18,TRBJ2-7,TGTGCCAGCTCACCATTGCCGGGGGGAGTGTCCTACGAGCAGTACTTC,CASSPLPGGVSYEQYF
-,TRBD1,TRBV5-4,TRBJ1-6,TGTGCCAGCAGCCCCTCGACAGGGCCGGAAAAACCCCTCCACTTT,CASSPSTGPEKPLHF
-,-,TRBV10-3,TRBJ1-5,TGTGCCATCAGTGGGGAAGAGGGTCAGCCCCAGCATTTT,CAISGEEGQPQHF
-,TRBD1,TRBV28,TRBJ2-3,TGTGCCAGCAGTTTGGACAGGGGCTACGGTACAGATACGCAGTATTTT,CASSLDRGYGTDTQYF
-,TRBD1,TRBV15,TRBJ1-2,TGTGCCACCAGCAGAGATAGGGCCAGGGGGGTCTATGGCTACACCTTC,CATSRDRARGVYGYTF
-,-,TRBV4-3,TRBJ2-3,TGCGCCAGCAGCCAAGAAGTCTCAGGTGGGAGATCGTCCCCAGGTAGCACAGATACGCAGTATTTT,CASSQEVSGGRSSPGSTDTQYF
-,TRBD2,TRBV6-2/TRBV6-3,TRBJ2-2,TGTGCCAGCAGTTACTCGAGGGGACTACCTCAAACCGGGGAGCTGTTTTTT,CASSYSRGLPQTGELFF
-,TRBD1,TRBV6-5,TRBJ1-2,TGTGCCAGCAGCAGACAGGGGGCAAACTATGGCTACACCTTC,CASSRQGANYGYTF
once,TRBD1,TRBV7-8,TRBJ1-4,TGTGCCAGCAGCTCCGTGGGACAGGGTCAGGAAAAACTGTTTTTT,CASSSVGQGQEKLFF
-,-,TRBV4-1,TRBJ2-2,TGCGCCAGCAGCCATAGTCGTGGTTTAGGGGTCCGAAACCCGACCTACACCGGGGAGCTGTTTTTT,CASSHSRGLGVRNPTYTGELFF
few,-,TRBV9,TRBJ2-1,TGTGCCAGCAGCCCAAGAGATGATGAGCAGTTCTTC,CASSPRDDEQFF